These 32 T cell receptor beta chains originate from one sample sequenced in a study of cytomegalovirus exposure and HLA in healthy donors. Clones were sequenced by immunoSEQ multiplex PCR, and TCRdb holds only the in-frame ones, with some missing. The sample yields around 60,000 clones, roughly nine tenths seen once. Material for sequencing was PBMCs. Receptors originate from a woman aged 18 to 35 in good health and CMV-seronegative.

This sequence joins TRBV6-1 and TRBJ2-7; 8 bases align to TRBD1. In germline, CDR1 is MNHNS, CDR2 SASEGT. CDR3 length: 15 residues. Trimming took 5 bases from V and 0 from J; bases not matched to a gene: 6. The CDR3 spells CASSPTGGSSYEQYF. CDR3 DNA sequence: TGTGCCAGCAGTCCCACAGGGGGTAGCTCCTACGAGCAGTACTTC.

In this sample, this clone turned up once. This chain uses TRBV2 with TRBJ2-2; the D gene is possibly TRBD1 (6 bases). The germline V gene encodes CDR1 SNHLY and CDR2 FYNNEI. The CDR3 runs to 14 residues. V lost 7 bases to trimming and J lost 6 bases, with 15 bases between them. CDR3 sequence: CASKRTAPPGELFF. In DNA, the CDR3 is TGTGCCAGCAAGAGGACAGCTCCGCCCGGGGAGCTGTTTTTT.

The CDR3 coding sequence is TGTGCCAGGTTAAGGACAGGGGGCTATGGCTACACCTTC. It encodes CARLRTGGYGYTF. The V call is TRBV2, the J call TRBJ1-2; 10 bases fit TRBD1. The germline gives CDR1 SNHLY, CDR2 FYNNEI. With 9 bases clipped from V and 4 bases from J, the junction kept 5 bases outside the gene matches. This CDR3 contains 13 residues.

This clone was counted only a few times. The V call is TRBV7-2, the J call TRBJ2-3; the D gene is possibly TRBD1 (5 bases). The germline CDR1 and CDR2 sequences are SGHTA and FQGNSA. The CDR3 contains 15 residues. Deletions cut 5 bases from V and 8 bases from J, with 20 bases between. DNA for the CDR3: TGTGCCAGCAGCCTGAACACAGGATTTACCGGTACGCAGTATTTT. Its protein is CASSLNTGFTGTQYF.

The table lists this clone with a count of one. The chain recombines TRBV9 with TRBJ2-7; maybe TRBD1 (6 bases). V gave up 1 base and J gave up 2 bases, with 10 bases separating them. Germline values: CDR1 SGDLS, CDR2 YYNGEE. This CDR3 has 14 residues. The CDR3 sequence is CASSVTGQTYEQYF. CDR3 DNA: TGTGCCAGCAGCGTAACGGGACAAACCTACGAGCAGTACTTC.

This chain links TRBV29-1 with TRBJ1-1, with D maybe TRBD1 (6 bases). CDR3 size: 16 residues. V was cut by 6 bases and J by 0 bases, with 20 bases left in between. Germline V gene lookup returns CDR1 SQVTM and CDR2 ANQGSEA. DNA for the CDR3: TGCAGCGTCCAGGGGTTAATTCGACAGCTGAACACTGAAGCTTTCTTT. This codes for CSVQGLIRQLNTEAFF.

The rearrangement links TRBV6-5 to TRBJ2-5; 11 bases agree with TRBD2. The germline V gene encodes CDR1 MNHEY and CDR2 SVGAGI. The length of the CDR3 is 15 residues. The junction had 6 bases not matched to a gene; V was cut back by 4 bases and J by 5 bases. The CDR3 sequence: CASSSIAGGPETQYF. Here the CDR3 DNA reads TGTGCCAGCAGTTCTATAGCGGGGGGGCCGGAGACCCAGTACTTC.

The chain joins TRBV5-1 to TRBJ2-7, with 11 bases matching TRBD1. With V trimmed by 0 bases and J by 2 bases, 4 bases remained unmatched. The CDR3 covers 16 residues. Germline V CDR1 and CDR2: SGHRS, YFSETQ. DNA of the CDR3: TGCGCCAGCAGCTTGGGTACGGGACAGGGGGCCTACGAGCAGTACTTC. Translation gives CASSLGTGQGAYEQYF. Using reference TRBV5-1 and TRBJ2-7 for the parts outside the CDR3, the full variable domain is KAGVTQTPRYLIKTRGQQVTLSCSPISGHRSVSWYQQTPGQGLQFLFEYFSETQRNKGNFPGRFSGRQFSNSRSEMNVSTLELGDSALYLCASSLGTGQGAYEQYFGPGTRLTVT.

The rearrangement links TRBV28 to TRBJ2-3; the match to TRBD2 covers 9 bases. The V segment lost 6 bases and the J segment 5 bases; nucleotides outside the gene matches: 9. The germline CDR1 and CDR2 sequences are MDHEN and SYDVKM. This CDR3 is 15 amino acids long. The CDR3 loop reads CASRAGGREKDTQYF. The CDR3, as DNA: TGTGCCAGCAGGGCGGGGGGGAGGGAAAAAGATACGCAGTATTTT.

The chain joins TRBV4-3 to TRBJ2-1; no firm D call. CDR1 LGHNA and CDR2 YSLEER come from the germline V gene. This CDR3 has 17 residues. V lost 0 bases and J 0 bases, leaving 12 bases between the germline ends. For the CDR3, the DNA is TGCGCCAGCAGCCAAGACAGCCCGGCTAGCTCCTACAATGAGCAGTTCTTC. Translating it yields CASSQDSPASSYNEQFF.

This rearrangement joins TRBV11-3 to TRBJ2-4; D is perhaps TRBD2 (6 bases). This CDR3 is built from 12 residues. CDR1 and CDR2 (germline): SGHNT, YENEEA. The V gene lost 5 bases and the J gene lost 8 bases, with 10 bases spanning the gap. This chain's CDR3 is CASSLPGDIQYF. The CDR3 nucleotides read TGTGCCAGCAGCCTCCCGGGGGACATTCAGTACTTC. Based on the CDR3 plus reference TRBV11-3 and TRBJ2-4, the full variable domain is EAGVVQSPRYKIIEKKQPVAFWCNPISGHNTLYWYLQNLGQGPELLIRYENEEAVDDSQLPKDRFSAERLKGVDSTLKIQPAELGDSAVYLCASSLPGDIQYFGAGTRLSVL.

The chain has TRBV20-1 and TRBJ1-1, with TRBD1 matching over 8 bases. In germline, CDR1 is DFQATT, CDR2 SNEGSKA (reference sequence). This CDR3 has 11 amino acids. V shed 5 bases and J 8 bases; nucleotides not matched to a gene: 4. The CDR3 sequence: CSAAGGMEAFF. CDR3 in DNA: TGCAGTGCTGCAGGGGGCATGGAAGCTTTCTTT.

This rearrangement joins TRBV7-2 to TRBJ1-3; 10 bases are a match to TRBD1. The trim removed 5 bases at V and 7 bases at J, leaving 11 bases unmatched. Looked up from germline, CDR1 is SGHTA and CDR2 is FQGNSA. The CDR3 runs 16 residues. Written as DNA, the CDR3 is TGTGCCAGCAGCCTCTCCCGGGGACAGGGGTTTAACACCATATATTTT. Protein: CASSLSRGQGFNTIYF.

The V call is TRBV9, the J call TRBJ1-6; D not certain. CDR3 size: 14 residues. Trimming removed 2 bases from V and 5 bases from J, with 8 bases in between. Germline CDR1 is SGDLS and CDR2 is YYNGEE. CDR3 sequence reads: CASSVTEDNSPLHF. CDR3 DNA: TGTGCCAGCAGCGTGACGGAGGATAATTCACCCCTCCACTTT.

This rearrangement joins TRBV4-1 to TRBJ2-1; D may be TRBD2 (5 bases). The CDR3 loop spans 14 amino acids. V lost 2 bases to trimming and J lost 5 bases, with 10 bases between them. Germline lookup yields CDR1 MGHRA and CDR2 YSYEKL. The CDR3 DNA is TGCGCCAGCAGCCAATACGGGGAGAACAATGAGCAGTTCTTC. Amino acids: CASSQYGENNEQFF.

The rearrangement uses TRBV27 and TRBJ1-1; no clear D gene. The CDR3 has 13 residues. V was pared by 6 bases and J by 1 base, with 9 bases between. Germline V gene data show CDR1 as MNHEY and CDR2 as SMNVEV (reference sequence). In DNA form, the CDR3 reads TGTGCCAGCAGGCCAGGTTGGAACACTGAAGCTTTCTTT. It codes for CASRPGWNTEAFF.

This clone was seen only once. The CDR3 DNA sequence: TGTGCCAGCAGCTTGGTTCGTCTAGCGGGGGGACGGGAGACCCAGTACTTC. Protein product: CASSLVRLAGGRETQYF. V usage is TRBV5-6 and J usage is TRBJ2-5; TRBD2 agrees at 11 bases. The CDR3 has 17 residues. The ends lost 0 bases at V and 5 bases at J; junction bases unmatched: 9. Per the germline V gene, CDR1 is SGHDT and CDR2 is YYEEEE.

This clone appeared once. The chain links TRBV5-4 to TRBJ1-2; maybe TRBD1 (5 bases). The CDR3 contains 17 residues. V lost 5 bases, J lost 5 bases, and 25 bases lay in between. CDR1 is SGHNT and CDR2 is YYREEE in the germline V gene (reference sequence). The CDR3 loop reads CASSLRSGPQKGYGYTF. The CDR3 bases are TGTGCCAGCAGTTTGAGGTCTGGGCCTCAAAAGGGGTATGGCTACACCTTC. Full variable domain (rest looked up from reference TRBV5-4 and TRBJ1-2): ETGVTQSPTHLIKTRGQQVTLRCSSQSGHNTVSWYQQALGQGPQFIFQYYREEENGRGNFPPRFSGLQFPNYSSELNVNALELDDSALYLCASSLRSGPQKGYGYTFGSGTRLTVV.

The V and J genes are TRBV4-3 and TRBJ2-1; D is unresolved. The V gene's germline CDR1 is LGHNA and CDR2 YSLEER. The CDR3 is made up of 13 amino acids. Trimming stripped 1 base from V and 6 bases from J, with 7 bases between. The CDR3 is CASSQGSSNEQFF. The CDR3 bases are TGCGCCAGCAGCCAAGGAAGTAGCAATGAGCAGTTCTTC.

The V call is TRBV7-9, the J call TRBJ1-2; no clear D gene. Trimming removed 2 bases at V and 3 bases at J, with 7 bases between. Germline V lookup: CDR1 SEHNR, CDR2 FQNEAQ (reference sequence). The CDR3 contains 13 residues. CDR3: CASSLSSYYGYTF. DNA of the CDR3: TGTGCCAGCAGCTTATCTTCCTACTATGGCTACACCTTC.

J is TRBJ1-1 and V is TRBV11-2, with D maybe TRBD1 (6 bases). The germline V and J ends were trimmed by 0 bases and 3 bases, with 11 bases remaining between them. Looked up from germline, CDR1 is SGHAT and CDR2 is FQNNGV. CDR3 length equals 15 residues. CDR3 DNA: TGTGCCAGCAGCTTAGATCCGGGGGGCCACACTGAAGCTTTCTTT. This encodes CASSLDPGGHTEAFF.

The J gene is TRBJ1-4, the V gene TRBV7-9; D gene unclear. The V and J ends lost 2 bases and 8 bases respectively, with 9 bases between them. There are 13 residues in the CDR3. Looked up from germline, CDR1 is SEHNR and CDR2 is FQNEAQ (reference sequence). CDR3 protein: CASSLLAKEKLFF. CDR3 sequence (DNA): TGTGCCAGCAGCTTACTAGCCAAGGAAAAACTGTTTTTT.

In its sample, this clone was seen once. The rearrangement links TRBV10-3 to TRBJ2-2; tentatively, D is TRBD2 (5 bases). The CDR3 loop spans 18 amino acids. Germline CDR1 and CDR2: ENHRY and SYGVKD. Trimming cost V 0 bases and J 2 bases, with 16 bases left between them. The CDR3 spells CAISESLGLAGNTGELFF. DNA for the CDR3: TGTGCCATCAGTGAGTCATTAGGCCTAGCAGGTAACACCGGGGAGCTGTTTTTT.

V and J are TRBV7-2 and TRBJ2-1; D might be TRBD2 (6 bases). Germline loops: CDR1 SGHTA, CDR2 FQGNSA. The CDR3 is made up of 13 amino acids. Between the trimmed V and J ends, which lost 1 base and 10 bases, there was a span of 11 bases. As DNA, the CDR3 is TGTGCCAGCAGCTTAGTGCGACTAGACGAGCAGTTCTTC. It codes for CASSLVRLDEQFF.

The chain joins TRBV6-1 to TRBJ1-2, with TRBD1 matching over 9 bases. This CDR3 is 15 amino acids long. Per germline, CDR1 MNHNS and CDR2 SASEGT. The junction had 6 bases not matched to a gene; V was cut back by 1 base and J by 6 bases. The CDR3 loop is CASSEVPGQGNGYTF. The CDR3 bases are TGTGCCAGCAGTGAAGTCCCAGGACAGGGGAATGGCTACACCTTC.

This clone was counted between two and nine times. The rearrangement uses TRBV11-2 and TRBJ2-1; D not certain. The CDR3 sequence is 13 residues long. Germline V gene sequence: CDR1 SGHAT, CDR2 FQNNGV. Trimming stripped 4 bases from V and 8 bases from J, with 12 bases between. The CDR3 DNA reads as TGTGCCAGCAGCTCGGTGGTGGCGGATGAGCAGTTCTTC. It encodes CASSSVVADEQFF. The full variable domain, rest sourced from reference TRBV11-2 and TRBJ2-1, is EAGVAQSPRYKIIEKRQSVAFWCNPISGHATLYWYQQILGQGPKLLIQFQNNGVVDDSQLPKDRFSAERLKGVDSTLKIQPAKLEDSAVYLCASSSVVADEQFFGPGTRLTVL.

This clone is a singleton in its sample. The gene calls are TRBV28 and TRBJ1-2; D might be TRBD1 (6 bases). This CDR3 is built from 13 residues. Germline CDR1 is MDHEN and CDR2 is SYDVKM. Trimming cost V 6 bases and J 0 bases, with 8 bases left between them. CDR3 protein: CASSYRANYGYTF. CDR3 nucleotides: TGTGCCAGCAGCTACAGGGCTAACTATGGCTACACCTTC.

As for this clone: Other nucleotide sequences in the sample specify the same CDR3. The chain carries TRBV27 and TRBJ2-7; 7 nucleotides line up with TRBD2. The length of the CDR3 is 15 residues. J gave up 3 bases and V 6 bases, and 11 bases lay outside the gene matches. Germline loops: CDR1 MNHEY, CDR2 SMNVEV (reference sequence). CDR3 sequence (DNA): TGTGCCAGCAGCCGGCGACTGGCGGGAGTCTACGAGCAGTACTTC. Amino acid sequence: CASSRRLAGVYEQYF.

The chain recombines TRBV27 with TRBJ1-1; a possible D gene is TRBD1 (6 bases). This CDR3 spans 15 amino acids. Trimming left V 4 bases short and J 0 bases short, with 12 bases between. Germline V gene sequence: CDR1 MNHEY, CDR2 SMNVEV (reference sequence). The CDR3 DNA is TGTGCCAGCAGTTCCACGGACAGCATGAACACTGAAGCTTTCTTT. Translated: CASSSTDSMNTEAFF.

The chain combines TRBV6-4 with TRBJ2-6; D is unresolved. CDR3 length: 16 residues. CDR1 is MRHNA, CDR2 SNTAGT, per germline. V was pared by 0 bases and J by 0 bases, with 6 bases between. The CDR3 loop is CASSDSTVSGANVLTF. The CDR3 region has the DNA TGTGCCAGCAGTGACTCAACGGTCTCTGGGGCCAACGTCCTGACTTTC.

The CDR3 sequence: CASSQDFQGPTEAFF. The CDR3 DNA reads as TGCGCCAGCAGCCAAGATTTTCAGGGTCCCACTGAAGCTTTCTTT. This sequence joins TRBV4-1 and TRBJ1-1; D is perhaps TRBD1 (5 bases). This CDR3 comprises 15 residues. Deletions cut 0 bases from V and 4 bases from J, with 12 bases between. Germline V lookup: CDR1 MGHRA, CDR2 YSYEKL.

This chain uses TRBV28 with TRBJ2-3; 7 bases map to TRBD1. Unmatched junction bases numbered 4, after V lost 3 bases and J lost 1 base. In germline, CDR1 is MDHEN, CDR2 SYDVKM. CDR3 length equals 15 residues. CDR3 coding DNA: TGTGCCAGCAGTTTGACCGGGACAGGCACAGATACGCAGTATTTT. It encodes CASSLTGTGTDTQYF.